These 26 T cell receptor beta chains were all obtained from the same sample, sequenced in a study of cytomegalovirus exposure and HLA in healthy donors. Primers included in the PCR were 60 Vbeta and 13 Jbeta primers. The table came from immunoSEQ multiplex PCR; TCRdb's copy has only in-frame clones and leaves some out. The sample includes approximately 77,000 clones, approximately 70% of them seen just once. The sequencing sample was made of PBMCs. These receptors all come from a man aged 60-69 years in good health and CMV-seropositive.

This rearrangement joins TRBV5-1 to TRBJ1-1; 9 nucleotides match TRBD1. Germline values: CDR1 SGHRS, CDR2 YFSETQ. The V gene end was trimmed by 4 bases and the J gene end by 5 bases; junction bases not matched to a gene: 6. The CDR3 totals 14 residues. The CDR3 here is CASSPDRGGTEAFF. For the CDR3, the DNA is TGCGCCAGCAGCCCGGACAGGGGAGGAACTGAAGCTTTCTTT.

The chain joins TRBV4-3 to TRBJ1-2; possibly TRBD1 for D (5 bases). In germline, CDR1 is LGHNA, CDR2 YSLEER. CDR3 size: 14 residues. V dropped 0 bases and J dropped 8 bases, with 13 bases sitting between them. The CDR3 spells CASSQEMGGWGYTF. CDR3 DNA: TGCGCCAGCAGCCAAGAGATGGGGGGTTGGGGCTACACCTTC.

The J gene is TRBJ2-5, the V gene TRBV9, with 7 nucleotides matching TRBD1. The V and J ends lost 0 bases and 5 bases, in that order; junction bases with no gene match: 4. Germline CDR1 reads SGDLS; CDR2 reads YYNGEE. The CDR3 totals 14 residues. This CDR3 is CASSVGQGWETQYF. The CDR3 DNA sequence: TGTGCCAGCAGCGTAGGACAGGGATGGGAGACCCAGTACTTC.

This clone was observed a few times. Other DNA sequences from this sample encode an identical CDR3 as well. The chain links TRBV30 to TRBJ1-1; D remains unclear. From germline, CDR1 is GTSNPN and CDR2 SVGIG (reference sequence). The V and J ends lost 2 bases and 1 base respectively, with 11 bases between them. The CDR3 runs to 14 residues. CDR3 loop: CAWSRRAGNTEAFF. The CDR3 coding sequence is TGTGCCTGGAGTCGGCGGGCCGGGAACACTGAAGCTTTCTTT.

The chain has TRBV7-2 and TRBJ2-5; 7 bases are shared with TRBD2. The CDR3 is 16 residues long. V was clipped by 1 base and J by 0 bases; unmatched bases: 5. Germline values: CDR1 SGHTA, CDR2 FQGNSA. The CDR3 DNA sequence: TGTGCCAGCAGCTTAGGGCGGGGGTTGTACCAAGAGACCCAGTACTTC. It encodes CASSLGRGLYQETQYF.

V usage is TRBV6-5 and J usage is TRBJ2-5, with TRBD2 identical over 8 bases. V lost 8 bases and J lost 9; bases outside the gene matches: 5. Germline assignment: CDR1 MNHEY and CDR2 SVGAGI. The CDR3 covers 11 residues. CDR3 residues: CASGLGGAQYF. The CDR3 DNA sequence: TGTGCCAGCGGGCTCGGGGGGGCCCAGTACTTC.

The chain has TRBV7-7 and TRBJ2-7; tentatively, D is TRBD1 (5 bases). From germline, CDR1 is SSHAT and CDR2 FNYEAQ (reference sequence). The CDR3 is 14 amino acids. The V gene lost 5 bases and the J gene lost 0 bases, with 11 bases spanning the gap. The CDR3: CASSADIYSYEQYF. The DNA for the CDR3 is TGTGCCAGCAGCGCGGACATCTACTCCTACGAGCAGTACTTC.

J is TRBJ1-1 and V is TRBV7-9; D possibly corresponds to TRBD1 (6 bases). Trimming stripped 5 bases from V and 2 bases from J, with 12 bases between. CDR1 SEHNR and CDR2 FQNEAQ come from the germline V gene (reference sequence). The CDR3 loop spans 14 amino acids. The DNA of the CDR3 is TGTGCCAGCAGCCCGTACAGGGATAACACTGAAGCTTTCTTT. It is translated as CASSPYRDNTEAFF.

The chain has TRBV19 and TRBJ2-7, with 8 bases fitting TRBD1. Looked up from germline, CDR1 is LNHDA and CDR2 is SQIVND (reference sequence). Trimming removed 5 bases from V and 2 bases from J; junction bases left unmatched: 5. This CDR3 is built from 14 residues. The CDR3 protein is CASSFGQGPYEQYF. CDR3 bases: TGTGCCAGTAGTTTCGGACAGGGCCCCTACGAGCAGTACTTC.

Here the CDR3 reads CASTSLGQATEEQYF. CDR3 coding DNA: TGCGCCAGCACTTCTTTAGGACAGGCCACAGAGGAGCAGTACTTC. The V call is TRBV5-1, the J call TRBJ2-7; TRBD1 aligns across 7 bases. Germline lookup yields CDR1 SGHRS and CDR2 YFSETQ. The CDR3 consists of 15 residues. Trimming took 6 bases from V and 7 from J; bases not matched to a gene: 16. Combining the CDR3 with reference TRBV5-1 and TRBJ2-7 gives the whole variable domain KAGVTQTPRYLIKTRGQQVTLSCSPISGHRSVSWYQQTPGQGLQFLFEYFSETQRNKGNFPGRFSGRQFSNSRSEMNVSTLELGDSALYLCASTSLGQATEEQYFGPGTRLTVT.

The gene calls are TRBV5-1 and TRBJ2-1; D possibly corresponds to TRBD2 (5 bases). Germline V lookup: CDR1 SGHRS, CDR2 YFSETQ. The V end lost 2 bases, the J end lost 8 bases, and 14 bases lay between the germline ends. The CDR3 spans 14 residues. CDR3 in DNA: TGCGCCAGCAGCTTTTGGGTAGCGAACGATGAGCAGTTCTTC. Its protein product is CASSFWVANDEQFF.

This clone is termed medium-sized (0.01 to 0.1%). The V gene is TRBV7-9, the J gene TRBJ2-7; 9 nucleotides match TRBD1. The J segment lost 4 bases and the V segment lost 5 bases, leaving 3 bases of the junction unmatched. The CDR3 has 13 amino acids. In germline, CDR1 is SEHNR, CDR2 FQNEAQ (reference sequence). The CDR3 sequence: CASSRDRVYEQYF. The DNA of the CDR3 is TGTGCCAGCAGCCGGGACAGGGTGTACGAGCAGTACTTC.

The chain joins TRBV6-5 to TRBJ2-7; the D gene is possibly TRBD2 (6 bases). The germline V and J ends were trimmed by 3 bases and 2 bases, with 8 bases remaining between them. Germline loops: CDR1 MNHEY, CDR2 SVGAGI. This CDR3 has 13 amino acids. This CDR3 is CASSYSGPYEQYF. The CDR3 nucleotides are TGTGCCAGCAGTTATAGCGGTCCCTACGAGCAGTACTTC.

The chain employs TRBV30 and TRBJ2-5; the D gene is possibly TRBD1 (6 bases). V was clipped by 3 bases and J by 5 bases, with 13 bases between them. The CDR3 is 13 residues long. Germline V gene lookup returns CDR1 GTSNPN and CDR2 SVGIG (reference sequence). The CDR3 spells CAWRTGVLETQYF. For the CDR3, the DNA is TGTGCCTGGAGGACAGGAGTCTTGGAGACCCAGTACTTC.

The V gene is TRBV27, the J gene TRBJ2-5; 13 bases align to TRBD2. The J call may be in error: the DNA end matches TRBJ2-7 better. This CDR3 is 14 amino acids long. Germline V lookup: CDR1 MNHEY, CDR2 SMNVEV (reference sequence). The DNA for the CDR3 is TGTGCCAGCAGTCCCGGGACTAGCGGGGCCGAGCAGTACTTC. It is translated as CASSPGTSGAEQYF.

The J gene is TRBJ2-1, the V gene TRBV6-6, with 7 bases fitting TRBD2. Germline V gene sequence: CDR1 MNHNY, CDR2 SVGAGI (reference sequence). The CDR3 has 14 amino acids. The ends lost 5 bases at V and 5 bases at J; junction bases unmatched: 6. This CDR3 reads CASSLGGPNNEQFF. The CDR3 bases are TGTGCCAGCAGTCTGGGAGGGCCAAACAATGAGCAGTTCTTC.

The rearrangement uses TRBV11-2 and TRBJ2-7, with TRBD2 matching 10 bases. Germline trimming cut 5 bases from V and 3 bases from J; bases unmatched to any gene: 16. The V gene's germline CDR1 is SGHAT and CDR2 FQNNGV. This CDR3 comprises 18 residues. CDR3 in DNA: TGTGCCAGCAGCGGAACTCGGGTAGCGGGAGGAGGCCGCTACGAGCAGTACTTC. It is translated as CASSGTRVAGGGRYEQYF. Using reference TRBV11-2 and TRBJ2-7 for the parts outside the CDR3, the full variable domain is EAGVAQSPRYKIIEKRQSVAFWCNPISGHATLYWYQQILGQGPKLLIQFQNNGVVDDSQLPKDRFSAERLKGVDSTLKIQPAKLEDSAVYLCASSGTRVAGGGRYEQYFGPGTRLTVT.

The chain combines TRBV6-5 with TRBJ1-6, with D uncertain. V was pared by 2 bases and J by 6 bases, with 8 bases between. The CDR3 consists of 14 residues. CDR1 is MNHEY and CDR2 is SVGAGI in the germline V gene. As DNA, the CDR3 is TGTGCCAGCAGTTACGGAGGAGGTAATTCACCCCTCCACTTT. It is translated as CASSYGGGNSPLHF.

The chain carries TRBV7-2 and TRBJ1-2, with 7 nucleotides matching TRBD1. There are 15 residues in the CDR3. Germline CDR1 is SGHTA and CDR2 is FQGNSA. J lost 5 bases, V lost 3 bases, and 9 bases had no gene match. CDR3 in amino acids: CASSLGRGQGYGYTF. CDR3 in DNA: TGTGCCAGCAGCTTGGGAAGGGGGCAGGGATATGGCTACACCTTC.

This chain connects TRBV14 to TRBJ2-7, with D perhaps matching TRBD2 (5 bases). The germline CDR1 and CDR2 sequences are SGHDN and FVKESK. V lost 2 bases, J lost 2 bases, and 13 bases lay in between. The CDR3 is 15 residues long. CDR3 coding DNA: TGTGCCAGCAGCCAATTTGGGGAGTGGCCCTACGAGCAGTACTTC. Protein sequence: CASSQFGEWPYEQYF.

In its sample, this clone was seen a few times. The rearrangement links TRBV27 to TRBJ2-5, with TRBD2 as a possible D gene (6 bases). The ends were cut back, 1 base at V and 3 bases at J, with 15 bases in the middle. Germline CDR1 and CDR2: MNHEY and SMNVEV (reference sequence). The CDR3 contains 16 residues. Here the CDR3 DNA reads TGTGCCAGCAGTTTATTCGCCGGGACTCTAAAAGAGACCCAGTACTTC. Protein product: CASSLFAGTLKETQYF.

The DNA for the CDR3 is TGCAGCGTTGATGGCCGGGGAACCGAGACCCAGTACTTC. Translated, it gives CSVDGRGTETQYF. The chain recombines TRBV29-1 with TRBJ2-5; tentatively, D is TRBD2 (5 bases). Looked up from germline, CDR1 is SQVTM and CDR2 is ANQGSEA. The CDR3 runs to 13 residues. V was pared by 3 bases and J by 5 bases, with 13 bases between.

This sequence joins TRBV28 and TRBJ1-5; 8 bases are shared with TRBD1. CDR1 is MDHEN and CDR2 is SYDVKM in the germline V gene. Trimming removed 6 bases from V and 4 bases from J; junction bases left unmatched: 5. This CDR3 contains 14 residues. The CDR3 sequence is CASSPGDRNQPQHF. CDR3 DNA: TGTGCCAGCAGCCCCGGGGACAGGAATCAGCCCCAGCATTTT.

This CDR3 is CASTQGGGYTGELFF. CDR3 DNA: TGTGCCAGCACCCAAGGGGGGGGTTACACCGGGGAGCTGTTTTTT. V gene TRBV27 combines with J gene TRBJ2-2; possibly TRBD2 for D (7 bases). The germline V gene has CDR1 MNHEY and CDR2 SMNVEV (reference sequence). The CDR3 consists of 15 residues. Trimming cost V 7 bases and J 3 bases, with 15 bases left between them.

V and J are TRBV6-5 and TRBJ1-4, with 8 nucleotides matching TRBD1. CDR1 MNHEY and CDR2 SVGAGI come from the germline V gene. Germline trimming cut 0 bases from V and 7 bases from J; bases unmatched to any gene: 7. The CDR3 totals 16 residues. The CDR3 DNA reads as TGTGCCAGCAGTTACTCGACAGGGGATGGTGGTGAAAAACTGTTTTTT. Amino acids: CASSYSTGDGGEKLFF.

This clone has only a few counts. The chain is built from TRBV4-2 and TRBJ2-7; the match to TRBD2 covers 11 bases. Germline lookup yields CDR1 LGHNA and CDR2 YNFKEQ. J lost 2 bases, V lost 4 bases, and 4 bases had no gene match. The CDR3 consists of 15 residues. The CDR3 bases are TGTGCCAGCAGCCCCAGGACTAGCGGGCCCTACGAGCAGTACTTC. Protein product: CASSPRTSGPYEQYF.